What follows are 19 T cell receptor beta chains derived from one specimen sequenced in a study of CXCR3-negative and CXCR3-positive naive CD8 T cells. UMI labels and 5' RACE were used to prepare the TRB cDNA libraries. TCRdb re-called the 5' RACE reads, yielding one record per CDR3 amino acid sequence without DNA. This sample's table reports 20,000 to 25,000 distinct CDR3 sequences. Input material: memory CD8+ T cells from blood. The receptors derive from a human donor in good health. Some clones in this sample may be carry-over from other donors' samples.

CDR3 residues: CASSLELVYNEQFF. The rearrangement uses TRBV23-1 and TRBJ2-1. TRBV23-1 is recorded as an ORF, its role being uncertain. The CDR3 is made up of 14 amino acids.

CDR3: CASSLRAGSSYNSPLHF. This chain links TRBV7-3 with TRBJ1-6. CDR1 is SGHTA and CDR2 is FQGTGA in the germline V gene. The CDR3 spans 17 residues.

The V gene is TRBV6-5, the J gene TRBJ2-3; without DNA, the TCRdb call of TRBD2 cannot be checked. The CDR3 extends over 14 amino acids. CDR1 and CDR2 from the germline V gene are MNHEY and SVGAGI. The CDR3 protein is CASSPTISTDTQYF.

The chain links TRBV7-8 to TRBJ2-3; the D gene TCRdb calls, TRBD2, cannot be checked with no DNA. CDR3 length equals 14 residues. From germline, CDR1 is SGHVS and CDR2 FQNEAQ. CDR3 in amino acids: CAAGWEADTDTQYF.

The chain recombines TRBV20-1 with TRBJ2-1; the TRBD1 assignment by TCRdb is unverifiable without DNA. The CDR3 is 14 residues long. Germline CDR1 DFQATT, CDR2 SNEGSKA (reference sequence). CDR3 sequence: CSALEARGYNEQFF.

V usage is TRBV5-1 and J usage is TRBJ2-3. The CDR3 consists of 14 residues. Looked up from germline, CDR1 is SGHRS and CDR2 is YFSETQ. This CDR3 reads CASSSSAFTDTQYF.

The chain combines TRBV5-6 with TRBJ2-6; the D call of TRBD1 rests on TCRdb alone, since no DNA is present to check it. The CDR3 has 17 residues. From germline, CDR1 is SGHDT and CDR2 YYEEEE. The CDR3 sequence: CASSLAAGGPGANVLTF.

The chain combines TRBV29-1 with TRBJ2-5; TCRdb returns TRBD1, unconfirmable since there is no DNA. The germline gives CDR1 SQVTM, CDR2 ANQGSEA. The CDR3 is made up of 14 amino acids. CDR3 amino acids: CSVEVGTGQETQYF. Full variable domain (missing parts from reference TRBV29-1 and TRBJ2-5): SAVISQKPSRDICQRGTSLTIQCQVDSQVTMMFWYRQQPGQSLTLIATANQGSEATYESGFVIDKFPISRPNLTFSTLTVSNMSPEDSSIYLCSVEVGTGQETQYFGPGTRLLVL.

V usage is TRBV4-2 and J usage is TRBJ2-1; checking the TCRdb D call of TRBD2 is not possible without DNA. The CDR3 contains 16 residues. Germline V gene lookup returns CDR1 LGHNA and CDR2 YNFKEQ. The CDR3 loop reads CASGSLSGGLYNEQFF.

This chain's CDR3 is CASSDIGGSGANVLTF. This rearrangement joins TRBV6-4 to TRBJ2-6; there is no DNA to check the TCRdb D call of TRBD1. CDR3 length: 16 residues. Per the germline V gene, CDR1 is MRHNA and CDR2 is SNTAGT.

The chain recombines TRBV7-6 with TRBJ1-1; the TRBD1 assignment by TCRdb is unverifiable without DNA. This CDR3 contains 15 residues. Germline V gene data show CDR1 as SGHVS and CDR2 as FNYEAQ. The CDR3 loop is CASSPAPGGSSEAFF.

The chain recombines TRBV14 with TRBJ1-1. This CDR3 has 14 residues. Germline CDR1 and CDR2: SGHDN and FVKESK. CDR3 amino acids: CASSQGSMNTEAFF.

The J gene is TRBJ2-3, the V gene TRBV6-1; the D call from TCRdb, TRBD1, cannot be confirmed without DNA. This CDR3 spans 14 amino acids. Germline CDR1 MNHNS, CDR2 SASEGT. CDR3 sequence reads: CASSGTGGSDTQYF.

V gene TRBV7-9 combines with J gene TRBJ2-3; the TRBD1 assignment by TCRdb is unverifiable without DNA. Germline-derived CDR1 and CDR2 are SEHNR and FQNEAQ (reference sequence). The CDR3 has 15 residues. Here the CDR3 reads CASSYLGGATDTQYF.

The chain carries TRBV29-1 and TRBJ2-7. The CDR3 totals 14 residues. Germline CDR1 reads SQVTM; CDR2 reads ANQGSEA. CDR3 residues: CSVESGAHIYEPYF.

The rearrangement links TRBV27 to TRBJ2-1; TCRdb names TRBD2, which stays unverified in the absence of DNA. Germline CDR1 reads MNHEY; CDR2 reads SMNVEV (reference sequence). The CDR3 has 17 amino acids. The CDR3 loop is CASFATAGTTNSNEQFF.

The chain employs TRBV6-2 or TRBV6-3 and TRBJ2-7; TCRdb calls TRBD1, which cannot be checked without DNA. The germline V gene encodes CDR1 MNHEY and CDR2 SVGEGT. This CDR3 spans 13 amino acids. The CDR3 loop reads CASSFGTHYEQYF.

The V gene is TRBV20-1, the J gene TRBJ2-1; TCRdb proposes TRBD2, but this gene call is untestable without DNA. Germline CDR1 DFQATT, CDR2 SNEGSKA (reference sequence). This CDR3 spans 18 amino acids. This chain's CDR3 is CSAETSGLYPSSYNEQFF.

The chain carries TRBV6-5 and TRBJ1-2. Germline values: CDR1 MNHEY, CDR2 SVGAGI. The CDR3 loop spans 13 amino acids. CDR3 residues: CASSYSSVDGYTF.